This T cell receptor beta chain emerged from a study of blood T cell repertoires in COVID-19. The CDR3 is made up of 14 amino acids. Losses at the gene ends were 3 bases for V and 2 bases for J; bases not matched to a gene: 5. Germline V gene data show CDR1 as SGDLS and CDR2 as YYNGEE. This table comes from immunoSEQ multiplex PCR, and its TCRdb copy is limited to in-frame clones, with some not included. Of 350,000 or so clones in the sample, about 88% were seen once. This TCR was sampled from a woman in her twenties or thirties who had been exposed to COVID-19. This sequence joins TRBV9 and TRBJ2-7; 7 bases align to TRBD1. The sequenced sample was PBMCs or T cells enriched from blood (not recorded which). The chain's CDR3 is CASSEDRVTYEQYF. The CDR3, as DNA: TGTGCCAGCAGCGAAGACAGGGTCACCTACGAGCAGTACTTC.